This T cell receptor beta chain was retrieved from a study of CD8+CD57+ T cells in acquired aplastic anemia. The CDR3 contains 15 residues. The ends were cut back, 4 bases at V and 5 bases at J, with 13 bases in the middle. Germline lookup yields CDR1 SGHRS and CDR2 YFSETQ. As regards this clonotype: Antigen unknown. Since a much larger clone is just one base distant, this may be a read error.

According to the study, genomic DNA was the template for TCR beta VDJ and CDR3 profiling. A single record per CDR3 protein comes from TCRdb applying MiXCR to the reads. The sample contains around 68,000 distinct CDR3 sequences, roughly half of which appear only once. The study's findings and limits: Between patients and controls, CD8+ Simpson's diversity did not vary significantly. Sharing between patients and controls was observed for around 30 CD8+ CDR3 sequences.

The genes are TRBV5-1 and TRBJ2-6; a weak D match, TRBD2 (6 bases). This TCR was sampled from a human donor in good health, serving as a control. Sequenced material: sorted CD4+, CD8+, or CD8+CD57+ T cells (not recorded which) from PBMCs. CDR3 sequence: CASSKGLPRANVLTF. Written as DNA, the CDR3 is TGCGCCAGCAGCAAGGGACTGCCCCGGGCCAACGTCCTGACTTTC. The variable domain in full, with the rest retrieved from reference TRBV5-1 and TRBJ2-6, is KAGVTQTPRYLIKTRGQQVTLSCSPISGHRSVSWYQQTPGQGLQFLFEYFSETQRNKGNFPGRFSGRQFSNSRSEMNVSTLELGDSALYLCASSKGLPRANVLTFGAGSRLTVL.